This T cell receptor (beta chain) came from a study of T cell repertoires in cytomegalovirus infection. The study's findings and limits: Dominant in the ex vivo response were TCR beta clonotypes restricted by HLA-C and specific for CMV.

This clonotype has a handful of counts. Its antigen is not identified. In TCRdb, the reads were re-called with MiXCR into one record per CDR3 protein. Of approximately 140,000 distinct CDR3 sequences in the sample, approximately 24% were seen once. This CDR3 spans 19 amino acids. Germline V gene lookup returns CDR1 MNHEY and CDR2 SVGAGI. With V trimmed by 6 bases and J by 1 base, 15 bases remained unmatched. Sequences were obtained from PBMCs, sequenced either directly or after in vitro stimulation (not recorded which). The origin of this receptor is a human donor in good health (CMV status not recorded). Some clones in this sample may be carry-over from other donors' samples. This sequence joins TRBV6-5 and TRBJ2-6; 7 bases line up with TRBD1. CDR3 DNA sequence: TGTGCCAGCAGACCGAGACAGGGCCAAAGACGTTCTGGGGCCAACGTCCTGACTTTC. Translated: CASRPRQGQRRSGANVLTF.